This T cell receptor (beta chain) derives from a study of identifying expanded T cells in peripheral blood. A note on this clone: The antigen is undetermined.

Study-wide results and caveats: Approximately two-week clone count variance significantly increased as total template count grew.

This CDR3 region has 15 residues. V was pared by 5 bases and J by 11 bases, with 17 bases of the junction left unmatched. CDR1 and CDR2 from the germline V gene are SGHAT and FQDESV (reference sequence). Assay: immunoSEQ multiplex PCR; the TCRdb copy retains only in-frame clones and omits some. The profile shows over 80,000 clones, approximately 83% of them singletons. The source of this sequence is a person aged 18-70 years in good health. Source material: blood. This sequence joins TRBV11-1 and TRBJ1-1, with 7 bases aligning to TRBD1. The CDR3 DNA sequence: TGTGCCAGCAGCAGAGATACCACAGGGGTCCGAGGGGCTTTCTTT. Translated: CASSRDTTGVRGAFF.